The 24 T cell receptor beta chains reported below all come from one sample, sequenced in a study of cytomegalovirus exposure and HLA in healthy donors. It was with 60 Vbeta and 13 Jbeta primers that the PCR ran. Using immunoSEQ multiplex PCR, the repertoire was profiled, and TCRdb retains in-frame clones only, with some absent. Altogether 150,000 to 200,000 clones are present, approximately 72% being singletons, with the ten largest covering around 7%. The specimen sequenced was PBMCs. All receptors come from a man in his forties in good health and CMV-seropositive.

V is TRBV4-2 and J is TRBJ1-1, with 8 nucleotides matching TRBD1. Germline V lookup: CDR1 LGHNA, CDR2 YNFKEQ. This CDR3 is built from 15 residues. V gave up 0 bases and J gave up 6 bases; unmatched junction bases: 6. The CDR3 loop is CASSQDLGTGAEAFF. CDR3 sequence (DNA): TGTGCCAGCAGCCAAGATCTAGGGACAGGCGCTGAAGCTTTCTTT.

The rearrangement joins TRBV7-2 to TRBJ2-7; D is undetermined. CDR1 SGHTA and CDR2 FQGNSA come from the germline V gene. This CDR3 is built from 14 residues. Trimming cost V 5 bases and J 1 base, with 12 bases left between them. The CDR3 reads CASSTDISSYEQYF. The CDR3 DNA sequence: TGTGCCAGCAGCACAGACATTTCATCCTACGAGCAGTACTTC.

This chain joins TRBV30 and TRBJ1-4; 11 bases agree with TRBD1. Trimming took 3 bases from V and 6 from J; bases not matched to a gene: 3. The CDR3 length is 14 residues. Germline CDR1 GTSNPN, CDR2 SVGIG (reference sequence). The CDR3 loop reads CAWSGGQGDEKLFF. In DNA form, the CDR3 reads TGTGCCTGGAGCGGGGGACAGGGGGATGAAAAACTGTTTTTT.

The rearrangement uses TRBV5-1 and TRBJ1-1; maybe TRBD1 (6 bases). The CDR3 spans 15 residues. Germline V gene data show CDR1 as SGHRS and CDR2 as YFSETQ. V dropped 1 base and J dropped 5 bases, with 15 bases sitting between them. CDR3 amino acids: CASSLRSGVGTEAFF. The CDR3 bases are TGCGCCAGCAGCTTGAGGTCAGGGGTTGGGACTGAAGCTTTCTTT. Full variable domain (missing parts from reference TRBV5-1 and TRBJ1-1): KAGVTQTPRYLIKTRGQQVTLSCSPISGHRSVSWYQQTPGQGLQFLFEYFSETQRNKGNFPGRFSGRQFSNSRSEMNVSTLELGDSALYLCASSLRSGVGTEAFFGQGTRLTVV.

The CDR3 spells CASSQDTSTEAFF. The CDR3 bases are TGCGCCAGCAGCCAAGACACTTCTACTGAAGCTTTCTTT. This chain joins TRBV4-3 and TRBJ1-1; no reliable D call. The CDR3 length is 13 residues. The ends were cut back, 0 bases at V and 5 bases at J, with 7 bases in the middle. Germline V lookup: CDR1 LGHNA, CDR2 YSLEER.

J is TRBJ1-2 and V is TRBV30; 10 nucleotides line up with TRBD1. This CDR3 region has 13 residues. The J segment lost 4 bases and the V segment lost 3 bases, leaving 2 bases of the junction unmatched. CDR1 is GTSNPN and CDR2 is SVGIG in the germline V gene (reference sequence). Here the CDR3 reads CAWRGQGIYGYTF. The CDR3 DNA reads as TGTGCCTGGAGGGGACAGGGGATCTATGGCTACACCTTC. The complete variable domain, with remaining parts taken from reference TRBV30 and TRBJ1-2, reads SQTIHQWPATLVQPVGSPLSLECTVEGTSNPNLYWYRQAAGRGLQLLFYSVGIGQISSEVPQNLSASRPQDRQFILSSKKLLLSDSGFYLCAWRGQGIYGYTFGSGTRLTVV.

This chain joins TRBV11-1 and TRBJ1-1; maybe TRBD1 (6 bases). The CDR3 is 16 residues long. V lost 6 bases and J 1 base, leaving 18 bases between the germline ends. From germline, CDR1 is SGHAT and CDR2 FQDESV (reference sequence). The CDR3 DNA sequence: TGTGCCAGCAGTCGAGGGGCCGGGACATCGAACACTGAAGCTTTCTTT. The encoded protein is CASSRGAGTSNTEAFF. Full variable domain (outside the CDR3, taken from reference TRBV11-1 and TRBJ1-1): EAEVAQSPRYKITEKSQAVAFWCDPISGHATLYWYRQILGQGPELLVQFQDESVVDDSQLPKDRFSAERLKGVDSTLKIQPAELGDSAMYLCASSRGAGTSNTEAFFGQGTRLTVV.

The chain couples TRBV5-6 to TRBJ2-4; D perhaps matches TRBD2 (7 bases). Germline assignment: CDR1 SGHDT and CDR2 YYEEEE. V was trimmed by 4 bases and J by 0 bases, leaving 14 bases between them. CDR3 length: 16 residues. Here the CDR3 DNA reads TGTGCCAGCAGCCCCGGGGGGCAGGTAGCCAAAAACATTCAGTACTTC. This gives the protein CASSPGGQVAKNIQYF.

This chain joins TRBV10-3 and TRBJ1-2; 8 bases fit TRBD1. The CDR3 covers 14 residues. Germline V CDR1 and CDR2: ENHRY, SYGVKD. The J segment lost 0 bases and the V segment lost 8 bases, leaving 5 bases of the junction unmatched. The CDR3 DNA reads TGTGCCATCGGATCGGACAGGGCTAACTATGGCTACACCTTC. Its translation: CAIGSDRANYGYTF.

Concerning this clone itself: Sequence at one end of the junction differs from germline and may be a read error. The rearrangement joins TRBV7-9 to TRBJ2-6; D is perhaps TRBD1 (6 bases). Germline CDR1 and CDR2: SEHNR and FQNEAQ (reference sequence). The CDR3 sequence is 17 residues long. The CDR3 loop reads CSSSARQDFSGANVLTF. In nucleotides, the CDR3 is TGTTCCAGCAGCGCAAGACAGGACTTCTCTGGGGCCAACGTCCTGACTTTC.

The chain is built from TRBV2 and TRBJ1-2; no clear D gene. V was cut by 6 bases and J by 6 bases, with 8 bases left in between. This CDR3 has 11 amino acids. Germline values: CDR1 SNHLY, CDR2 FYNNEI. The CDR3 DNA reads TGTGCCAGCAGGTTCGGGGATGGCTACACCTTC. It codes for CASRFGDGYTF.

The V call is TRBV13, the J call TRBJ2-3, with D tentatively TRBD2 (7 bases). The germline V and J ends were trimmed by 3 bases and 2 bases, with 18 bases remaining between them. This CDR3 has 17 amino acids. Germline V lookup: CDR1 PRHDT, CDR2 FYEKMQ (reference sequence). The CDR3 sequence: CASSFSGGHTPTDTQYF. DNA for the CDR3: TGTGCCAGCAGCTTCTCGGGGGGCCATACCCCCACAGATACGCAGTATTTT.

The table lists this clone with a count of one. V gene TRBV5-6 combines with J gene TRBJ1-2; 10 bases are shared with TRBD1. Per germline, CDR1 SGHDT and CDR2 YYEEEE. This CDR3 contains 14 residues. The J segment lost 4 bases and the V segment lost 5 bases, leaving 5 bases of the junction unmatched. The CDR3 nucleotides read TGTGCCAGCAGAGGACAGGGGGGAAGCTATGGCTACACCTTC. Translated, it gives CASRGQGGSYGYTF.

This sequence joins TRBV4-2 and TRBJ1-2; possibly TRBD1 for D (6 bases). CDR1 LGHNA and CDR2 YNFKEQ come from the germline V gene. The CDR3 sequence is 14 residues long. V was cut by 4 bases and J by 3 bases, with 12 bases left in between. CDR3 protein: CASSRGDRYYGYTF. CDR3 nucleotides: TGTGCCAGCAGCCGAGGCGACAGGTACTATGGCTACACCTTC.

The chain has TRBV7-3 and TRBJ1-5; 7 bases align to TRBD1. The germline CDR1 and CDR2 sequences are SGHTA and FQGTGA. The length of the CDR3 is 13 residues. The ends lost 4 bases at V and 6 bases at J; junction bases unmatched: 3. DNA of the CDR3: TGTGCCAGCAGCTACGACAGGGTTCAGCCCCAGCATTTT. Translated, it gives CASSYDRVQPQHF.

The V call is TRBV6-5, the J call TRBJ2-3; D not certain. V lost 5 bases to trimming and J lost 9 bases, with 12 bases between them. CDR1 is MNHEY, CDR2 SVGAGI, per germline. The CDR3 runs 12 residues. The CDR3 reads CASSPPAGTQYF. The CDR3 coding sequence is TGTGCCAGCAGTCCCCCGGCAGGAACGCAGTATTTT.

CDR3 sequence (DNA): TGCGCCAGCAGCCTAAGAGAGGGACAGGGGGCTACAGATACGCAGTATTTT. Translation: CASSLREGQGATDTQYF. The chain joins TRBV4-1 to TRBJ2-3; 12 positions agree with TRBD1. The CDR3 runs 17 residues. Germline V gene data show CDR1 as MGHRA and CDR2 as YSYEKL. V shed 4 bases and J 3 bases; nucleotides not matched to a gene: 8.

V is TRBV10-2 and J is TRBJ1-5; D unresolved. The CDR3 sequence is 15 residues long. With 0 bases removed from V and 9 bases from J, the gap between germline ends came to 15 bases. Germline V gives CDR1 WSHSY, CDR2 SAAADI. The CDR3 DNA follows: TGCGCCAGCAGTGAGTCGTTAGGTCTAGGTGGGCCCCAGCATTTT. Protein product: CASSESLGLGGPQHF.

This chain links TRBV12-5 with TRBJ2-3; 14 nucleotides align to TRBD2. The length of the CDR3 is 17 residues. V was pared by 6 bases and J by 6 bases, with 11 bases of the junction left unmatched. The germline CDR1 and CDR2 sequences are LGHNT and FRNRAP. In nucleotides, the CDR3 is TGTGCTAGTGGGGAAGCCGGGACTAGCGGGGGACCGGATACGCAGTATTTT. This codes for CASGEAGTSGGPDTQYF.

The chain recombines TRBV9 with TRBJ1-2, with 10 bases matching TRBD1. The CDR3 runs 14 residues. Germline CDR1 and CDR2: SGDLS and YYNGEE. The ends lost 7 bases at V and 4 bases at J; junction bases unmatched: 7. CDR3 DNA: TGTGCCAGCTTGCGACAGGGGGCTCCCTATGGCTACACCTTC. Protein sequence: CASLRQGAPYGYTF.

A single count supports this clone. The V gene is TRBV11-2, the J gene TRBJ1-2; perhaps TRBD1 as D (6 bases). V was pared by 5 bases and J by 4 bases, with 8 bases between. CDR3 length equals 12 residues. Germline loops: CDR1 SGHAT, CDR2 FQNNGV. CDR3: CASSRDIYGYTF. CDR3 nucleotides: TGTGCCAGCAGCCGGGACATCTATGGCTACACCTTC.

This clone occurred a few times. This chain connects TRBV30 to TRBJ2-6, with a tentative D call TRBD2 (7 bases). V was clipped by 3 bases and J by 0 bases, with 15 bases between them. The CDR3 length is 17 residues. Germline CDR1 and CDR2: GTSNPN and SVGIG (reference sequence). The CDR3 DNA follows: TGTGCCTGGAGGAGGGGGGGAACCCGCTCTGGGGCCAACGTCCTGACTTTC. As protein: CAWRRGGTRSGANVLTF.

J is TRBJ2-2 and V is TRBV6-1; 7 bases map to TRBD1. Per germline, CDR1 MNHNS and CDR2 SASEGT. The CDR3 has 15 amino acids. The trim removed 6 bases at V and 2 bases at J, leaving 6 bases unmatched. Written as DNA, the CDR3 is TGTGCCAGCAGGTCCGGGACAGCAAACACCGGGGAGCTGTTTTTT. Translating gives CASRSGTANTGELFF.

The chain carries TRBV6-5 and TRBJ1-4; 8 positions agree with TRBD1. Per the germline V gene, CDR1 is MNHEY and CDR2 is SVGAGI. The trim removed 5 bases at V and 10 bases at J, leaving 6 bases unmatched. CDR3 length equals 13 residues. As DNA, the CDR3 is TGTGCCAGCAGTCTTCAGGGGGCGCGAAAACTGTTTTTT. Translating it yields CASSLQGARKLFF.